This TCR beta chain comes out of a study of blood T cell repertoires in COVID-19. Profiling relied on immunoSEQ multiplex PCR, and the TCRdb table lists in-frame clones only, not all of them. The sample shows about 270,000 clones, 85% to 95% of them seen only once. Each participant's cohort was designated according to participant-reported clinical history. The CDR3 sequence is 15 residues long. The germline V and J ends were trimmed by 3 bases and 4 bases, with 12 bases remaining between them. Germline assignment: CDR1 MDHEN and CDR2 SYDVKM. The receptor was derived from a man between 35 and 55 years old who had been exposed to COVID-19. Sample: PBMCs or T cells enriched from blood (not recorded which). This rearrangement joins TRBV28 to TRBJ2-2; the D gene is possibly TRBD2 (5 bases). CDR3 sequence reads: CASSLKGEATGELFF. In nucleotides, the CDR3 is TGTGCCAGCAGTTTGAAGGGAGAGGCCACCGGGGAGCTGTTTTTT.